The 25 T cell receptor beta chains presented below share a single source sample, sequenced in a study of beta chain features in type 1 diabetes. The investigators reverse transcribed all of the isolated RNA, so they sequenced expressed TCRB transcripts. Using immunoSEQ multiplex PCR, the repertoire was profiled, and TCRdb retains in-frame clones only, with some absent. The sample has about 250,000 clones, roughly an eighth seen once. What was sequenced was naive CD4+ T cells from blood. These receptors originate from a woman aged 40-49 years in good health.

The rearrangement links TRBV7-8 to TRBJ2-1; 11 bases line up with TRBD2. Germline lookup yields CDR1 SGHVS and CDR2 FQNEAQ. There are 17 residues in the CDR3. J lost 5 bases, V lost 5 bases, and 11 bases had no gene match. The CDR3 DNA sequence: TGTGCCAGCAGCCGAGATCGAACTAGCGGGGGAAACAATGAGCAGTTCTTC. The encoded protein is CASSRDRTSGGNNEQFF.

This chain connects TRBV6-5 to TRBJ2-3; a weak D match, TRBD2 (6 bases). This CDR3 has 14 residues. CDR1 and CDR2 (germline): MNHEY, SVGAGI. Trimming stripped 2 bases from V and 8 bases from J, with 14 bases between. DNA of the CDR3: TGTGCCAGCAGTTACGGCGGGGCCGAGGTTACGCAGTATTTT. This gives the protein CASSYGGAEVTQYF.

In its sample, this clone was seen a few times. The genes are TRBV4-2 and TRBJ2-1; 9 bases fit TRBD1. The CDR3 spans 14 residues. Trimming took 3 bases from V and 6 from J; bases not matched to a gene: 3. Germline assignment: CDR1 LGHNA and CDR2 YNFKEQ. The CDR3 DNA sequence: TGTGCCAGCAGCCATGGACAGGGGATCAATGAGCAGTTCTTC. Its translation: CASSHGQGINEQFF.

The table lists this clone with a few counts. The V and J genes are TRBV7-2 and TRBJ2-7, with D tentatively TRBD2 (7 bases). Per germline, CDR1 SGHTA and CDR2 FQGNSA. The CDR3 loop spans 17 amino acids. V was clipped by 2 bases and J by 2 bases, with 19 bases between them. The CDR3 here is CASSLPRVRGQPYEQYF. CDR3 coding DNA: TGTGCCAGCAGCTTACCCAGGGTGCGGGGGCAGCCCTACGAGCAGTACTTC.

The genes are TRBV29-1 and TRBJ2-7, with D possibly matching TRBD2 (6 bases). Trimming took 6 bases from V and 5 from J, leaving 8 bases between them. The CDR3 covers 10 residues. CDR1 is SQVTM and CDR2 is ANQGSEA in the germline V gene. CDR3 in amino acids: CSVGGDEQYF. CDR3 nucleotide sequence: TGCAGCGTGGGGGGAGACGAGCAGTACTTC.

The rearrangement links TRBV6-5 to TRBJ2-3; TRBD2 might be the D (5 bases). Germline-derived CDR1 and CDR2 are MNHEY and SVGAGI. V lost 11 bases to trimming and J lost 1 base, with 10 bases between them. The CDR3 is made up of 12 amino acids. The CDR3 region has the DNA TGTGCCGGCGGACTGGGCACAGATACGCAGTATTTT. Amino acids: CAGGLGTDTQYF.

There are a few counts of this clone. The gene calls are TRBV7-8 and TRBJ1-2, with 8 bases matching TRBD1. In germline, CDR1 is SGHVS, CDR2 FQNEAQ. The J segment lost 2 bases and the V segment lost 5 bases, leaving 1 base of the junction unmatched. The CDR3 is 13 residues long. CDR3 amino acids: CASSRDRNYGYTF. The CDR3 DNA follows: TGTGCCAGCAGCCGGGACAGGAACTATGGCTACACCTTC. The full variable domain, its missing parts supplied by reference TRBV7-8 and TRBJ1-2, is GAGVSQSPRYKVAKRGQDVALRCDPISGHVSLFWYQQALGQGPEFLTYFQNEAQLDKSGLPSDRFFAERPEGSVSTLKIQRTQQEDSAVYLCASSRDRNYGYTFGSGTRLTVV.

The chain has TRBV4-2 and TRBJ2-3; 11 bases agree with TRBD2. The germline V gene has CDR1 LGHNA and CDR2 YNFKEQ. This CDR3 contains 14 residues. J was trimmed by 3 bases and V by 8 bases; bases with no gene match: 4. The CDR3 is CASASSGGTDTQYF. The DNA for the CDR3 is TGTGCCAGCGCCTCTAGCGGGGGGACAGATACGCAGTATTTT.

This clone was detected only a few times. The chain is built from TRBV2 and TRBJ2-5; TRBD1 matches 7 bases. This CDR3 is built from 14 residues. J lost 0 bases, V lost 8 bases, and 6 bases had no gene match. Germline CDR1 SNHLY, CDR2 FYNNEI. The CDR3 loop is CASGKGQYQETQYF. Here the CDR3 DNA reads TGTGCCAGCGGAAAGGGACAGTACCAAGAGACCCAGTACTTC.

The chain combines TRBV18 with TRBJ2-3; 11 bases match TRBD2. CDR1 and CDR2 from the germline V gene are KGHSH and LQKENI. Trimming at V came to 0 bases and at J to 2 bases, leaving 1 base not matched to a gene. The CDR3 is 16 amino acids. The CDR3 is CASSPPGLAVTDTQYF. CDR3 bases: TGTGCCAGCTCACCACCGGGACTAGCGGTCACAGATACGCAGTATTTT.

In DNA form, the CDR3 reads TGTGCCAGCAGTTATATACAGGGAACTGGAAACACCATATATTTT. Amino acid sequence: CASSYIQGTGNTIYF. This sequence joins TRBV7-2 and TRBJ1-3, with D maybe TRBD1 (6 bases). The germline V gene has CDR1 SGHTA and CDR2 FQGNSA. Trimming left V 6 bases short and J 2 bases short, with 14 bases between. The CDR3 contains 15 residues.

The chain links TRBV6-6 to TRBJ2-7; 10 bases align to TRBD2. Looked up from germline, CDR1 is MNHNY and CDR2 is SVGAGI (reference sequence). The CDR3 totals 14 residues. V gave up 4 bases and J gave up 4 bases; unmatched junction bases: 4. The CDR3 DNA follows: TGTGCCAGCAGTTCGACTAGCGGGTTTTACGAGCAGTACTTC. Encoded protein: CASSSTSGFYEQYF.

This sequence joins TRBV10-1 and TRBJ1-6, with a weak D call TRBD1 (5 bases). CDR1 and CDR2 (germline): WNHNN, SYGVQD (reference sequence). V was shortened by 6 bases and J by 9 bases, with 12 bases between the two germline ends. This CDR3 has 13 residues. The CDR3 nucleotides read TGCGCCAGCAGCCAAGATGGGGCTTCACCCCTCCACTTT. Its translation: CASSQDGASPLHF.

The chain combines TRBV4-1 with TRBJ2-7; possible D gene TRBD2, 5 bases. Germline V lookup: CDR1 MGHRA, CDR2 YSYEKL. Trimming removed 8 bases at V and 3 bases at J, with 23 bases between. CDR3 length: 16 amino acids. The CDR3 nucleotides are TGCGCCAGCCGCGATCATGGGAGCGAAAATATCTACGAGCAGTACTTC. It yields the protein CASRDHGSENIYEQYF.

This clone was observed many times. The chain links TRBV29-1 to TRBJ2-1; TRBD2 is a possible D gene (6 bases). Per the germline V gene, CDR1 is SQVTM and CDR2 is ANQGSEA. This CDR3 is 10 amino acids long. The ends were cut back, 7 bases at V and 9 bases at J, with 10 bases in the middle. The CDR3 sequence is CSGGAGEQFF. The CDR3 nucleotides are TGCAGCGGAGGAGCGGGTGAGCAGTTCTTC.

Only a few counts were recorded for this clone. This rearrangement joins TRBV7-8 to TRBJ2-5, with TRBD2 as a possible D gene (5 bases). The ends were cut back, 6 bases at V and 5 bases at J, with 7 bases in the middle. Germline V CDR1 and CDR2: SGHVS, FQNEAQ. The CDR3 totals 11 residues. CDR3: CASRRGETQYF. The DNA of the CDR3 is TGTGCCAGCAGACGCGGGGAGACCCAGTACTTC.

This clone was counted only a few times. The CDR3 protein is CASSLSDRAQETQYF. In nucleotides, the CDR3 is TGCGCCAGCAGCTTGTCCGACAGGGCCCAAGAGACCCAGTACTTC. V and J are TRBV5-1 and TRBJ2-5; 7 bases map to TRBD1. Trimming removed 1 base from V and 1 base from J; junction bases left unmatched: 4. The CDR3 runs 15 residues. Germline CDR1 reads SGHRS; CDR2 reads YFSETQ.

The genes are TRBV10-2 and TRBJ2-5; D is possibly TRBD2 (6 bases). From germline, CDR1 is WSHSY and CDR2 SAAADI. V was cut by 7 bases and J by 7 bases, with 16 bases left in between. CDR3 length: 13 amino acids. The CDR3 sequence: CASTLTIGGTQYF. The CDR3 DNA reads as TGCGCCAGCACCCTTACTATCGGGGGGACCCAGTACTTC.

The chain links TRBV9 to TRBJ2-5; a weak D match, TRBD2 (6 bases). CDR1 and CDR2 from the germline V gene are SGDLS and YYNGEE. The V and J ends lost 1 base and 5 bases respectively, with 18 bases between them. The CDR3 consists of 16 residues. The CDR3: CASSVRGDLSFETQYF. In nucleotides, the CDR3 is TGTGCCAGCAGCGTACGCGGGGATTTATCGTTTGAGACCCAGTACTTC. The variable domain in full, completed from reference TRBV9 and TRBJ2-5, reads DSGVTQTPKHLITATGQRVTLRCSPRSGDLSVYWYQQSLDQGLQFLIQYYNGEERAKGNILERFSAQQFPDLHSELNLSSLELGDSALYFCASSVRGDLSFETQYFGPGTRLLVL.

The rearrangement links TRBV6-5 to TRBJ1-6, with 8 bases identical to TRBD1. This CDR3 comprises 13 residues. J was trimmed by 11 bases and V by 6 bases; bases with no gene match: 6. From germline, CDR1 is MNHEY and CDR2 SVGAGI. The CDR3: CASRGTGWAPLHF. Here the CDR3 DNA reads TGTGCCAGCAGAGGGACAGGCTGGGCACCCCTCCACTTT.

The V call is TRBV7-9, the J call TRBJ1-4; D is possibly TRBD1 (5 bases). Trimming shortened V by 8 bases and J by 5 bases, and 15 bases separated the two germline ends. The CDR3 has 14 residues. CDR1 SEHNR and CDR2 FQNEAQ come from the germline V gene (reference sequence). The DNA of the CDR3 is TGTGCCAGCGCTAAGGGGCAGGGAAATGAAAAACTGTTTTTT. Its translation: CASAKGQGNEKLFF.

The CDR3 DNA is TGTGCCAGCAGCCCAGGGCCAACGGGCAATCAGCCCCAGCATTTT. It is translated as CASSPGPTGNQPQHF. The rearrangement links TRBV13 to TRBJ1-5; the D gene is possibly TRBD1 (5 bases). CDR1 is PRHDT and CDR2 is FYEKMQ in the germline V gene (reference sequence). This CDR3 spans 15 amino acids. V gave up 5 bases and J gave up 2 bases, with 13 bases separating them.

The chain employs TRBV9 and TRBJ1-6; D is uncertain. The ends were cut back, 0 bases at V and 7 bases at J, with 11 bases in the middle. Germline CDR1 and CDR2: SGDLS and YYNGEE. The length of the CDR3 is 15 residues. CDR3 in DNA: TGTGCCAGCAGCGTAGTGGGTCTCGGGAATTCACCCCTCCACTTT. Protein product: CASSVVGLGNSPLHF.

The genes are TRBV29-1 and TRBJ2-2; 8 positions match TRBD1. The V segment lost 7 bases and the J segment 3 bases; nucleotides outside the gene matches: 10. The V gene's germline CDR1 is SQVTM and CDR2 ANQGSEA. The length of the CDR3 is 15 residues. Written as DNA, the CDR3 is TGCAGCGCACAACAGGGGGGCTGGGACACCGGGGAGCTGTTTTTT. Translation: CSAQQGGWDTGELFF.

The gene calls are TRBV5-5 and TRBJ2-5; 16 bases are shared with TRBD2. This CDR3 spans 16 amino acids. Trimming took 1 base from V and 5 from J; bases not matched to a gene: 2. Germline CDR1 reads SGHKS; CDR2 reads YYEKEE (reference sequence). Here the CDR3 DNA reads TGTGCCAGCAGCTTGTGGGGACTAGCGGGGGGGGAGACCCAGTACTTC. Encoded protein: CASSLWGLAGGETQYF.